A few counts support the clone carrying this TCR beta chain. The data were obtained in a study of CD8+CD57+ T cells in acquired aplastic anemia. The sequenced patients had an expansion of CD8+CD57+ cells seen by flow cytometry. There was no therapy given to any patient before the blood sampling took place. The V and J ends lost 6 bases and 3 bases, in that order; junction bases with no gene match: 7. Germline V gene sequence: CDR1 DFQATT, CDR2 SNEGSKA (reference sequence). The CDR3 extends over 13 amino acids. TCR beta VDJ combinations and CDR3 sequences were profiled from genomic DNA. One entry per CDR3 protein results from TCRdb running MiXCR on the reads. The sample includes some 200,000 distinct CDR3 sequences, 55% to 65% seen only once; the top ten take around three fifths.

What was sequenced was sorted CD4+, CD8+, or CD8+CD57+ T cells (not recorded which) from PBMCs. The chain couples TRBV20-1 to TRBJ2-7; 8 nucleotides agree with TRBD2. This sequence originates from a human donor with aplastic anemia. CDR3 DNA sequence: TGCAGTGCCAGGAGCGGGAGCCTCTACGAGCAGTACTTC. It yields the protein CSARSGSLYEQYF.